These 31 T cell receptor beta chains originate from one sample sequenced in a study of OX40 agonist ivuxolimab in advanced cancers. To prepare the library, the immunoSEQ multiplex PCR assay was applied. The source is immuneACCESS, and TCRdb retained only in-frame sequences with V and J called. Part of the clones is not carried over; for the studies checked, unresolved V genes explain less than half of this, and the remainder is unexplained. This sample gives about 71,000 clones in total; roughly 86% of them show up just once. The ten top clones hold approximately 2% of the sample. This sample comprised CD4+ or CD8+ T cells sorted from blood, obtained in a trial of the OX40 agonist ivuxolimab. The receptors here all came from an adult with an advanced solid tumor such as melanoma, head and neck, liver or kidney cancer.

In this sample, this clone turned up a few times. The rearrangement uses TRBV5-5 and TRBJ2-5; TRBD1 matches 8 bases. Germline V gene lookup returns CDR1 SGHKS and CDR2 YYEKEE (reference sequence). With V trimmed by 0 bases and J by 5 bases, 9 bases remained unmatched. CDR3 length equals 16 residues. CDR3 bases: TGTGCCAGCAGCTTGGACGGGTACAGGGGGTTGGAGACCCAGTACTTC. Translated, it gives CASSLDGYRGLETQYF.

The table lists this clone with a few counts. The chain combines TRBV6-6 with TRBJ1-4; no clear D gene. V was pared by 7 bases and J by 8 bases, with 11 bases between. The CDR3 runs 12 residues. From germline, CDR1 is MNHNY and CDR2 SVGAGI (reference sequence). CDR3 sequence reads: CASTWSWEKLFF. In DNA form, the CDR3 reads TGTGCCAGCACCTGGAGCTGGGAAAAACTGTTTTTT.

This clone is a singleton in its sample. V gene TRBV27 combines with J gene TRBJ2-3; either TRBD1 or TRBD2 may supply D (5 bases each). The CDR3 extends over 16 amino acids. V dropped 5 bases and J dropped 4 bases, with 19 bases sitting between them. From germline, CDR1 is MNHEY and CDR2 SMNVEV (reference sequence). This chain's CDR3 is CASSGGWQGRADTQYF. CDR3 coding DNA: TGTGCCAGCAGTGGAGGATGGCAGGGAAGAGCAGATACGCAGTATTTT.

This clone was seen once. The chain is built from TRBV7-8 and TRBJ2-1; 8 nucleotides line up with TRBD2. The CDR3 covers 12 residues. From germline, CDR1 is SGHVS and CDR2 FQNEAQ. The trim removed 5 bases at V and 10 bases at J, leaving 4 bases unmatched. CDR3 DNA sequence: TGTGCCAGCAGCGCGGGGGGAGGGGAGCAGTTCTTC. Translation gives CASSAGGGEQFF.

J is TRBJ2-5 and V is TRBV18, with 8 bases matching TRBD2. The CDR3 runs to 19 residues. V lost 2 bases to trimming and J lost 2 bases; unmatched junction nucleotides: 16. Germline CDR1 and CDR2: KGHSH and LQKENI. In DNA form, the CDR3 reads TGTGCCAGCTCACCAAGAAAGTCTTTAGCGGGGCTTCAACAAGAGACCCAGTACTTC. Translating it yields CASSPRKSLAGLQQETQYF.

The chain uses TRBV28 and TRBJ1-5; D is unclear. The CDR3 is 14 residues long. Trimming took 3 bases from V and 6 from J, leaving 12 bases between them. Germline CDR1 is MDHEN and CDR2 is SYDVKM. CDR3 in amino acids: CASSFSGNGQPQHF. In DNA, the CDR3 is TGTGCCAGCAGTTTTTCTGGAAACGGTCAGCCCCAGCATTTT.

J is TRBJ2-2 and V is TRBV7-9; 11 bases agree with TRBD2. This CDR3 spans 16 amino acids. Unmatched junction bases numbered 8, after V lost 5 bases and J lost 6 bases. CDR1 is SEHNR, CDR2 FQNEAQ, per germline (reference sequence). CDR3 DNA sequence: TGTGCCAGCAGCGTTCGACTAGCGGGAACCGCCGGGGAGCTGTTTTTT. Encoded protein: CASSVRLAGTAGELFF.

This clone was detected once. The chain carries TRBV6-1 and TRBJ2-1; 8 bases map to TRBD1. Per the germline V gene, CDR1 is MNHNS and CDR2 is SASEGT. Trimming took 6 bases from V and 8 from J; bases not matched to a gene: 12. The CDR3 runs to 15 residues. The CDR3 loop is CASRPRRGLGDEQFF. The CDR3 region has the DNA TGTGCCAGCAGACCACGCAGGGGGCTTGGCGATGAGCAGTTCTTC.

This rearrangement joins TRBV19 to TRBJ2-2; 8 nucleotides match TRBD1. Germline V gene sequence: CDR1 LNHDA, CDR2 SQIVND (reference sequence). There are 15 residues in the CDR3. The junction had 5 bases not matched to a gene; V was cut back by 7 bases and J by 1 base. Here the CDR3 DNA reads TGTGCCAGTATACGGGACAGGATGAACACCGGGGAGCTGTTTTTT. The encoded protein is CASIRDRMNTGELFF.

This clone was observed a single time. The rearrangement links TRBV11-3 to TRBJ2-7; D is perhaps TRBD1 (6 bases). Per the germline V gene, CDR1 is SGHNT and CDR2 is YENEEA. Trimming removed 5 bases from V and 4 bases from J, with 9 bases in between. CDR3 length equals 12 residues. The CDR3 protein is CASSQGLYEQYF. CDR3 bases: TGTGCCAGCAGCCAGGGGCTTTACGAGCAGTACTTC.

The CDR3 spells CASRAGTGHEKLFF. The CDR3 DNA reads TGTGCCAGCAGGGCCGGGACAGGGCACGAAAAACTGTTTTTT. V is TRBV6-1 and J is TRBJ1-4; 9 bases align to TRBD1. V was pared by 6 bases and J by 8 bases, with 7 bases of the junction left unmatched. The CDR3 length is 14 residues. Germline V gives CDR1 MNHNS, CDR2 SASEGT.

The chain carries TRBV4-2 and TRBJ1-2, with a possible D match to TRBD1 (5 bases). V gave up 0 bases and J gave up 8 bases, with 16 bases separating them. In germline, CDR1 is LGHNA, CDR2 YNFKEQ. This CDR3 has 15 residues. The CDR3 sequence is CASSQDGTVLGGYTF. Written as DNA, the CDR3 is TGTGCCAGCAGCCAAGATGGGACGGTGCTTGGAGGCTACACCTTC.

The chain couples TRBV18 to TRBJ1-3; D is unresolved. Trimming cost V 5 bases and J 0 bases, with 11 bases left between them. Germline V gene data show CDR1 as KGHSH and CDR2 as LQKENI. CDR3 length equals 15 residues. The CDR3 sequence: CASSKDRSSGNTIYF. CDR3 bases: TGTGCCAGCTCAAAAGACCGGAGCTCTGGAAACACCATATATTTT.

The rearrangement links TRBV10-3 to TRBJ2-3; 7 nucleotides align to TRBD2. The CDR3 is 14 residues long. Germline V gene data show CDR1 as ENHRY and CDR2 as SYGVKD. J lost 0 bases, V lost 7 bases, and 4 bases had no gene match. The CDR3: CAIKASGSTDTQYF. The CDR3 DNA follows: TGTGCCATCAAGGCTAGCGGCAGCACAGATACGCAGTATTTT.

This chain links TRBV7-2 with TRBJ1-3; D gene unclear. The CDR3 is 14 residues long. The germline V and J ends were trimmed by 2 bases and 0 bases, with 5 bases remaining between them. Per the germline V gene, CDR1 is SGHTA and CDR2 is FQGNSA. This chain's CDR3 is CASSLSPSGNTIYF. CDR3 nucleotides: TGTGCCAGCAGCTTAAGCCCCTCTGGAAACACCATATATTTT. Full variable domain (rest looked up from reference TRBV7-2 and TRBJ1-3): GAGVSQSPSNKVTEKGKDVELRCDPISGHTALYWYRQSLGQGLEFLIYFQGNSAPDKSGLPSDRFSAERTGGSVSTLTIQRTQQEDSAVYLCASSLSPSGNTIYFGEGSWLTVV.

The chain carries TRBV6-5 and TRBJ2-2; D remains unclear. CDR1 MNHEY and CDR2 SVGAGI come from the germline V gene. The CDR3 is 13 residues long. V was trimmed by 6 bases and J by 5 bases, leaving 10 bases between them. The CDR3 sequence is CASRSPGTGELFF. As DNA, the CDR3 is TGTGCCAGCAGATCTCCTGGGACCGGGGAGCTGTTTTTT.

As to this clone: A much larger clone lies one base from this, so it may be a read error. The chain carries TRBV5-4 and TRBJ2-7; 9 bases are a match to TRBD1. Germline CDR1 is SGHNT and CDR2 is YYREEE (reference sequence). The J segment lost 3 bases and the V segment lost 0 bases, leaving 1 base of the junction unmatched. The CDR3 has 14 residues. CDR3 amino acids: CASSLGQGDYEQYF. CDR3 DNA sequence: TGTGCCAGCAGCTTGGGACAGGGGGACTACGAGCAGTACTTC. Supplemented by reference TRBV5-4 and TRBJ2-7, the full variable domain reads ETGVTQSPTHLIKTRGQQVTLRCSSQSGHNTVSWYQQALGQGPQFIFQYYREEENGRGNFPPRFSGLQFPNYSSELNVNALELDDSALYLCASSLGQGDYEQYFGPGTRLTVT.

The V and J genes are TRBV29-1 and TRBJ1-1; D is possibly TRBD1 (6 bases). The CDR3 is 13 residues long. Trimming took 6 bases from V and 6 from J, leaving 17 bases between them. CDR1 is SQVTM, CDR2 ANQGSEA, per germline. The CDR3 DNA sequence: TGCAGCGTGCTCAGGGGATCAAGCGCTGAAGCTTTCTTT. Its protein product is CSVLRGSSAEAFF. Based on the CDR3 plus reference TRBV29-1 and TRBJ1-1, the full variable domain is SAVISQKPSRDICQRGTSLTIQCQVDSQVTMMFWYRQQPGQSLTLIATANQGSEATYESGFVIDKFPISRPNLTFSTLTVSNMSPEDSSIYLCSVLRGSSAEAFFGQGTRLTVV.

V and J are TRBV5-6 and TRBJ2-7; 12 bases fit TRBD2. V gave up 3 bases and J gave up 4 bases; unmatched junction bases: 5. The CDR3 has 15 amino acids. CDR1 and CDR2 from the germline V gene are SGHDT and YYEEEE. CDR3 in amino acids: CASSYGLAGRYEQYF. The CDR3 DNA reads as TGTGCCAGCAGCTACGGACTAGCGGGACGATACGAGCAGTACTTC.

This clone was seen repeatedly, ten times or more. The J gene is TRBJ1-6, the V gene TRBV5-4, with D possibly TRBD1 on 6 matching bases. The CDR3 is 14 residues long. V dropped 1 base and J dropped 10 bases, with 12 bases sitting between them. Germline CDR1 is SGHNT and CDR2 is YYREEE (reference sequence). This chain's CDR3 is CASSLQGLESPLHF. CDR3 coding DNA: TGTGCCAGCAGCTTGCAGGGGTTGGAATCACCCCTCCACTTT.

The rearrangement joins TRBV28 to TRBJ2-5; D is perhaps TRBD2 (7 bases). The V end was cut by 3 bases, the J end by 4 bases, with 12 bases between. This CDR3 has 14 amino acids. The germline V gene encodes CDR1 MDHEN and CDR2 SYDVKM. CDR3 in DNA: TGTGCCAGCAGTTTTGCGGGGGCGCGAGAGACCCAGTACTTC. It encodes CASSFAGARETQYF.

The chain recombines TRBV28 with TRBJ2-1; 9 nucleotides align to TRBD2. The CDR3 loop spans 16 amino acids. Trimming cost V 6 bases and J 2 bases; bases outside gene matches: 8. CDR1 and CDR2 from the germline V gene are MDHEN and SYDVKM. CDR3 DNA: TGTGCCAGCAGACCTTTAGCGGGAGCCACCTACAATGAGCAGTTCTTC. Translating gives CASRPLAGATYNEQFF.

V is TRBV2 and J is TRBJ1-1; TRBD1 might be the D (5 bases). V was shortened by 4 bases and J by 10 bases, with 13 bases between the two germline ends. CDR1 is SNHLY, CDR2 FYNNEI, per germline. The CDR3 length is 12 residues. Here the CDR3 DNA reads TGTGCCAGCAGTGTGTTTTCCGGGGGAGCTTTCTTT. This sequence encodes CASSVFSGGAFF.

V usage is TRBV30 and J usage is TRBJ2-3; D uncertain. The CDR3 runs to 16 residues. The germline V gene encodes CDR1 GTSNPN and CDR2 SVGIG (reference sequence). With 2 bases removed from V and 2 bases from J, the gap between germline ends came to 17 bases. For the CDR3, the DNA is TGTGCCTGGAGTAGGTGGCGAACAACTAACACAGATACGCAGTATTTT. Translation: CAWSRWRTTNTDTQYF.

This sequence joins TRBV18 and TRBJ2-3; D ambiguous. Deletions cut 0 bases from V and 0 bases from J, with 4 bases between. Germline V gene data show CDR1 as KGHSH and CDR2 as LQKENI. The CDR3 has 14 amino acids. The CDR3 loop is CASSPPGSTDTQYF. The CDR3 nucleotides are TGTGCCAGCTCACCACCAGGTAGCACAGATACGCAGTATTTT.

V and J are TRBV7-6 and TRBJ2-2, with D tentatively TRBD1 (5 bases). The germline V gene has CDR1 SGHVS and CDR2 FNYEAQ. This CDR3 is 14 amino acids long. V shed 5 bases and J shed 6 bases, with 13 bases lying between them. CDR3 protein: CASSPLQVAGELFF. The DNA of the CDR3 is TGTGCCAGCAGCCCCCTACAGGTCGCCGGGGAGCTGTTTTTT.

The chain employs TRBV14 and TRBJ2-7, with TRBD1 matching over 8 bases. The length of the CDR3 is 15 residues. Germline trimming cut 5 bases from V and 3 bases from J; bases unmatched to any gene: 9. Germline CDR1 and CDR2: SGHDN and FVKESK. The CDR3 nucleotides read TGTGCCAGCAGCAGGGGCAGGGGGCACAACTACGAGCAGTACTTC. Protein product: CASSRGRGHNYEQYF.

The chain employs TRBV4-1 and TRBJ2-5; TRBD1 matches 7 bases. The CDR3 is 16 amino acids. Germline CDR1 MGHRA, CDR2 YSYEKL. The V and J ends lost 0 bases and 7 bases, in that order; junction bases with no gene match: 11. CDR3 loop: CASSQEDRAVRGTQYF. CDR3 nucleotides: TGCGCCAGCAGCCAAGAAGACAGGGCCGTCCGAGGGACCCAGTACTTC.

This clone has only a few counts. The chain recombines TRBV15 with TRBJ2-5, with D tentatively TRBD1 (6 bases). The CDR3 consists of 16 residues. The germline gives CDR1 LNHNV, CDR2 YYDKDF (reference sequence). V lost 0 bases and J lost 2, with 13 bases in between. CDR3 sequence (DNA): TGTGCCACCAGCAGAGACCCTCGAGGGGGTCAAGAGACCCAGTACTTC. Its translation: CATSRDPRGGQETQYF.

This rearrangement joins TRBV10-1 to TRBJ1-1; TRBD1 is a possible D gene (6 bases). This CDR3 has 13 residues. The germline V gene encodes CDR1 WNHNN and CDR2 SYGVQD (reference sequence). V was pared by 4 bases and J by 8 bases, with 14 bases between. The CDR3 sequence: CASSGDTFEEAFF. CDR3 coding DNA: TGCGCCAGCAGTGGGGACACCTTTGAGGAAGCTTTCTTT.

The J gene is TRBJ2-3, the V gene TRBV6-1; TRBD2 aligns across 13 bases. CDR1 is MNHNS and CDR2 is SASEGT in the germline V gene. The CDR3 is 16 amino acids. J lost 3 bases, V lost 3 bases, and 3 bases had no gene match. The CDR3 protein is CASSDGTSGATDTQYF. CDR3 DNA: TGTGCCAGCAGTGACGGGACTAGCGGGGCGACAGATACGCAGTATTTT.